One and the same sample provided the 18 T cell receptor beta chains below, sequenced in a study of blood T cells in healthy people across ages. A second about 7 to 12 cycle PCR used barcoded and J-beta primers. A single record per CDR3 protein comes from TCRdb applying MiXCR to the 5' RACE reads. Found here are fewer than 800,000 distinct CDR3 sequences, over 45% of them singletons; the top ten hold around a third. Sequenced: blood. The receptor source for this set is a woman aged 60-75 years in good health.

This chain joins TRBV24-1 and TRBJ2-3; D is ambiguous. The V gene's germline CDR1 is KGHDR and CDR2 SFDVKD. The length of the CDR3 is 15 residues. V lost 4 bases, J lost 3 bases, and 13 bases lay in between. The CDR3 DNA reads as TGTGCCACCAGTGACCACGACGACGGAACAGATACGCAGTATTTT. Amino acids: CATSDHDDGTDTQYF.

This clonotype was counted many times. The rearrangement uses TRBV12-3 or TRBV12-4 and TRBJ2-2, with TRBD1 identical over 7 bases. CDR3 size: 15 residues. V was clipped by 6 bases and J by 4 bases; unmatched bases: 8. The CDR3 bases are TGTGCCAGCAGCCCGCCTAACAGGGGCACCGGGGAGCTGTTTTTT. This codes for CASSPPNRGTGELFF.

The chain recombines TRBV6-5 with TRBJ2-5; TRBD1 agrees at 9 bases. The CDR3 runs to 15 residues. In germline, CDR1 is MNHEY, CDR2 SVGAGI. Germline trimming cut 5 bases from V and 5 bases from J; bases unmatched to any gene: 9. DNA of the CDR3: TGTGCCAGCAGTCGCCTCGGGACAGGGAGGGAGACCCAGTACTTC. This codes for CASSRLGTGRETQYF.

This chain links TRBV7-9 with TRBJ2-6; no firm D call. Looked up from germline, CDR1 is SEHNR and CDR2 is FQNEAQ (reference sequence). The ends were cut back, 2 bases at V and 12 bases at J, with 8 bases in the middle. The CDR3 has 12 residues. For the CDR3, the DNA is TGTGCCAGCAGCTTAAAACGATCCGTCCTGACTTTC. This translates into CASSLKRSVLTF.

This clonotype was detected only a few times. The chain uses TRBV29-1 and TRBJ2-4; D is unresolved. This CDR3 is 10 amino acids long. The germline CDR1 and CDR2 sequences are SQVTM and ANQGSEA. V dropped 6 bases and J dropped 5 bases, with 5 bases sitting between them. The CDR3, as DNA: TGCAGCGTCCAACAAAACATTCAGTACTTC. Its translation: CSVQQNIQYF.

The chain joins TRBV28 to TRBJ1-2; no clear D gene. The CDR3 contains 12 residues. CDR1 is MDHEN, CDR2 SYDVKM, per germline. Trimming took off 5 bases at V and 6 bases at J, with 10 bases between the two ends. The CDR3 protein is CASSAVYDGYTF. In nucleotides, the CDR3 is TGTGCCAGCAGTGCCGTATATGATGGCTACACCTTC.

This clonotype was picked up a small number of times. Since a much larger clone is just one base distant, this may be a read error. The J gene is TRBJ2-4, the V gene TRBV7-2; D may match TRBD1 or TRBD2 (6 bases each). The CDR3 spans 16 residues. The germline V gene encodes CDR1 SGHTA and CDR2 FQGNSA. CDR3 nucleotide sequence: TGTGCCAGCAGCTTAGTAGGGGGGCTAGCCAAAAACATTCGGTACTTC. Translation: CASSLVGGLAKNIRYF.

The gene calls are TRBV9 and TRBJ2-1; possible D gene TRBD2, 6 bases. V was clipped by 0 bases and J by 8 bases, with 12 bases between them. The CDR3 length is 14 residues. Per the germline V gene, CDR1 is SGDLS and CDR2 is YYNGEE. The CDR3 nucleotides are TGTGCCAGCAGCGTAGCGGCTAGCGTCCATGAGCAGTTCTTC. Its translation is CASSVAASVHEQFF. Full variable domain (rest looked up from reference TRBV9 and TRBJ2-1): DSGVTQTPKHLITATGQRVTLRCSPRSGDLSVYWYQQSLDQGLQFLIQYYNGEERAKGNILERFSAQQFPDLHSELNLSSLELGDSALYFCASSVAASVHEQFFGPGTRLTVL.

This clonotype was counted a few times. CDR3 sequence: CSAHRGTSGFNEQYF. The CDR3 region has the DNA TGCAGTGCTCATCGTGGCACTAGCGGGTTCAACGAGCAGTACTTC. The rearrangement joins TRBV20-1 to TRBJ2-7; 9 bases match TRBD2. This CDR3 has 15 residues. The V segment lost 5 bases and the J segment 5 bases; nucleotides outside the gene matches: 13. Germline V gene data show CDR1 as DFQATT and CDR2 as SNEGSKA (reference sequence).

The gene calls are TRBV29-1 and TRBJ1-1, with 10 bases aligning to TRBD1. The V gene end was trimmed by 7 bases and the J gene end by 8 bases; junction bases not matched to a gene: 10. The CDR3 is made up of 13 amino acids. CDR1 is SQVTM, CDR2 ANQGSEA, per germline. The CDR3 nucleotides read TGCAGCGACTGGGACAGGGGCGAACGGGAAGCTTTCTTT. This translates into CSDWDRGEREAFF.

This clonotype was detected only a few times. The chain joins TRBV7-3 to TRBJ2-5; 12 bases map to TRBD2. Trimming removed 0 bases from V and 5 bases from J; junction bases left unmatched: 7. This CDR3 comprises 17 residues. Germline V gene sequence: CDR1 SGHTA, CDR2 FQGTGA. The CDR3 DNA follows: TGTGCCAGCAGCTTAACCCCGACTAGCGGGAGTGCGGAGACCCAGTACTTC. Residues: CASSLTPTSGSAETQYF.

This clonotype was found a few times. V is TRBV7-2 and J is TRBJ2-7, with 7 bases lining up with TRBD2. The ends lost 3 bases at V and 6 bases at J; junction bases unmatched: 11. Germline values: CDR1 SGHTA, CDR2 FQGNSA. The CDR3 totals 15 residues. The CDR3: CASSFLHGGSGEQYF. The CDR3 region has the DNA TGTGCCAGCAGCTTCCTCCACGGGGGGAGTGGCGAGCAGTACTTC.

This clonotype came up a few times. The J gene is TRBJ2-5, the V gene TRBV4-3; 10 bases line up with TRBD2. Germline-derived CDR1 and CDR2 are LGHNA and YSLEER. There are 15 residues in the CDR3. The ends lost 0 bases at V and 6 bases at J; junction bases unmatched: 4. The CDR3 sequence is CASSQELAGMKTQYF. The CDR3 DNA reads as TGCGCCAGCAGCCAAGAACTAGCGGGAATGAAGACCCAGTACTTC.

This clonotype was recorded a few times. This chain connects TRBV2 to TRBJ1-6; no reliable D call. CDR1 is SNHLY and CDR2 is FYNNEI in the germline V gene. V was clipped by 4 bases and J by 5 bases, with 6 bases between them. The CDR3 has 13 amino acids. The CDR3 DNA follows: TGTGCCAGCAGTGTAGGAGATAATTCACCCCTCCACTTT. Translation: CASSVGDNSPLHF.

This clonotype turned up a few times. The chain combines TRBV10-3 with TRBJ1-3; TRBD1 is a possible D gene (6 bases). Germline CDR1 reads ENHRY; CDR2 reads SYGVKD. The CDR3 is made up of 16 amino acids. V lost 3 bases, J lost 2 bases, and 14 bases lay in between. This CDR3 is CAISDPIGGTGNTIYF. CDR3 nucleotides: TGTGCCATCAGTGACCCCATAGGGGGAACTGGAAACACCATATATTTT.

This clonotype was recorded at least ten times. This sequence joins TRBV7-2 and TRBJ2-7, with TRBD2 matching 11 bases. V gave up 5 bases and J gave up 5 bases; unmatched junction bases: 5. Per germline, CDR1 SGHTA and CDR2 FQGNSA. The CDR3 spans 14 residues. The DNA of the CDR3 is TGTGCCAGCAGCCTTAGCGGGAGGGACCACGAGCAGTACTTC. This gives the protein CASSLSGRDHEQYF.

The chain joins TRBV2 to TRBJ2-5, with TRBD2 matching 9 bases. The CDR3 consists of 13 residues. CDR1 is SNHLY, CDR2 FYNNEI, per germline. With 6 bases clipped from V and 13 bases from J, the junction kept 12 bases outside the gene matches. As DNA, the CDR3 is TGTGCCAGCAGCTCTGGGACTAGCCGTAGGGGGTACTTC. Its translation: CASSSGTSRRGYF.

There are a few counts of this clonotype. CDR3 region: CSVERDSRTEAFF. The CDR3, as DNA: TGCAGCGTTGAAAGGGACTCGAGGACTGAAGCTTTCTTT. The chain is built from TRBV29-1 and TRBJ1-1; a weak D match, TRBD1 (5 bases). V was clipped by 2 bases and J by 5 bases, with 12 bases between them. The length of the CDR3 is 13 residues. From germline, CDR1 is SQVTM and CDR2 ANQGSEA. The whole variable domain, filled in from reference TRBV29-1 and TRBJ1-1, reads SAVISQKPSRDICQRGTSLTIQCQVDSQVTMMFWYRQQPGQSLTLIATANQGSEATYESGFVIDKFPISRPNLTFSTLTVSNMSPEDSSIYLCSVERDSRTEAFFGQGTRLTVV.